This T cell receptor beta chain stems from a study of cytomegalovirus exposure and HLA in healthy donors. Study as a whole: A previous analysis identified around 120 million unique TCR beta sequences derived from some 170 million T cells. Study-level points and caveats: TCR sequences were mostly rare, though some public TCRs occurred in many donors. The authors enumerated 150 to 200 TCR beta chains as linked to cytomegalovirus.

Trimming left V 10 bases short and J 7 bases short, with 25 bases between. This CDR3 is built from 15 residues. CDR1 is MNHEY, CDR2 SMNVEV, per germline (reference sequence). Comment on this clone: Its antigen remains unidentified.

60 Vbeta and 13 Jbeta primers were used in PCR. Under the authors' procedure: A follow-up analysis tallied 86 million or so unique TCR beta chains, some 9.9 million shared. The repertoire was sequenced with immunoSEQ multiplex PCR; TCRdb's copy has only in-frame clones and lacks some. V and J calls plus clone size are reproduced from that table; the DNA served to infer D and trimming. This table holds 150,000 to 200,000 clones, about four fifths found once. Specimen: PBMCs. The receptor comes from a woman between 45 and 60 years old in good health and CMV-seronegative. The chain recombines TRBV27 with TRBJ2-5; D is perhaps TRBD1 (6 bases). As DNA, the CDR3 is TGTGCCACCCGCCCCCAGGGGAGCCCAAGGTGGACCCAGTACTTC. Amino acids: CATRPQGSPRWTQYF.